A single sample is the source of the 21 T cell receptor beta chains below, sequenced in a study of CD8 T cells in Susac syndrome (dated by TCRdb to the late 2010s). The method was the immunoSEQ multiplex PCR assay. RNA was extracted using the RNeasy kit, and 0.5 to 1 microgram was reverse transcribed with random hexamers. The public reads were run again by TCRdb, first through fastp at Q25 and then through MiXCR, and only productive beta chains were kept. Records with the same CDR3 protein are collapsed into one entry carrying the most frequent genes and DNA. Here the sample has some 200,000 distinct CDR3 sequences; about 93% occur a single time. The top ten constitute around 0.13% of the sample. Specimen: CD8+ T cells from PBMCs. The receptors come from a human donor with multiple sclerosis.

The chain recombines TRBV6-2 or TRBV6-3 with TRBJ1-4; D call uncertain. The CDR3 is made up of 16 amino acids. Trimming pared 2 bases from V and 8 bases from J, leaving 18 bases between. The germline V gene encodes CDR1 MNHEY and CDR2 SVGEGT. CDR3 protein: CASSYPNTTGFEKLFF. DNA of the CDR3: TGTGCCAGCAGTTACCCGAATACGACTGGTTTCGAAAAACTGTTTTTT.

This rearrangement joins TRBV5-1 to TRBJ2-7, with a weak D call TRBD1 (5 bases). This CDR3 comprises 15 residues. CDR1 is SGHRS and CDR2 is YFSETQ in the germline V gene. Trimming took off 0 bases at V and 7 bases at J, with 17 bases between the two ends. CDR3 DNA sequence: TGCGCCAGCAGCTTGGCCCAGGGCCCCCAGGAAGAGCAGTACTTC. It is translated as CASSLAQGPQEEQYF.

The sample holds a few counts of this clonotype. The chain uses TRBV6-1 and TRBJ2-2; 11 bases are a match to TRBD2. The CDR3 is 15 amino acids. V shed 7 bases and J 2 bases; nucleotides not matched to a gene: 3. Germline V gene data show CDR1 as MNHNS and CDR2 as SASEGT. CDR3 nucleotides: TGTGCCAGCATTCGACTAGCGGGAAACACCGGGGAGCTGTTTTTT. This translates into CASIRLAGNTGELFF.

The chain employs TRBV29-1 and TRBJ2-5; tentatively, D is TRBD1 (5 bases). Trimming left V 4 bases short and J 5 bases short, with 20 bases between. Germline lookup yields CDR1 SQVTM and CDR2 ANQGSEA. The CDR3 runs to 15 residues. CDR3 residues: CSVVLFPDPGETQYF. The CDR3 DNA is TGCAGCGTTGTCCTCTTCCCGGACCCAGGGGAGACCCAGTACTTC.

This chain connects TRBV19 to TRBJ1-2, with TRBD1 identical over 8 bases. The CDR3 has 13 residues. Per the germline V gene, CDR1 is LNHDA and CDR2 is SQIVND (reference sequence). V lost 8 bases and J lost 4; bases outside the gene matches: 6. The CDR3 region has the DNA TGTGCCAGTCGATGGACAGGGTTCTATGGCTACACCTTC. Translated: CASRWTGFYGYTF.

V gene TRBV24-1 combines with J gene TRBJ1-1; D uncertain. The CDR3 spans 16 residues. Germline CDR1 KGHDR, CDR2 SFDVKD. Trimming took 2 bases from V and 2 from J, leaving 14 bases between them. The CDR3 protein is CATSDSDLWINTEAFF. In DNA form, the CDR3 reads TGTGCCACCAGTGATTCGGACCTATGGATAAACACTGAAGCTTTCTTT.

The chain is built from TRBV14 and TRBJ1-3; 10 bases line up with TRBD1. Per the germline V gene, CDR1 is SGHDN and CDR2 is FVKESK. Trimming took 0 bases from V and 2 from J; bases not matched to a gene: 10. This CDR3 comprises 19 residues. This CDR3 is CASSQDLLRTGGTGNTIYF. The DNA of the CDR3 is TGTGCCAGCAGCCAAGATCTCCTAAGGACAGGGGGGACTGGAAACACCATATATTTT. The entire variable domain, with the rest obtained from reference TRBV14 and TRBJ1-3, is as follows: EAGVTQFPSHSVIEKGQTVTLRCDPISGHDNLYWYRRVMGKEIKFLLHFVKESKQDESGMPNNRFLAERTGGTYSTLKVQPAELEDSGVYFCASSQDLLRTGGTGNTIYFGEGSWLTVV.

V usage is TRBV27 and J usage is TRBJ2-2, with unresolved D. The V gene lost 1 base and the J gene lost 4 bases, with 16 bases spanning the gap. This CDR3 spans 17 amino acids. Germline V gene sequence: CDR1 MNHEY, CDR2 SMNVEV (reference sequence). CDR3 nucleotides: TGTGCCAGCAGTTTATATCCTCCCCTGGTTGTCACCGGGGAGCTGTTTTTT. It encodes CASSLYPPLVVTGELFF.

The chain uses TRBV10-3 and TRBJ2-7, with 13 bases lining up with TRBD2. Germline trimming cut 3 bases from V and 7 bases from J; bases unmatched to any gene: 9. Germline V CDR1 and CDR2: ENHRY, SYGVKD. CDR3 length: 16 residues. The DNA for the CDR3 is TGTGCCATCAGTGAACCCGGACTAGCGGGAGAAGGAGAGCAGTACTTC. Translating it yields CAISEPGLAGEGEQYF.

Here the CDR3 reads CASSWAQGAGELFF. Written as DNA, the CDR3 is TGTGCCAGCAGCTGGGCCCAGGGGGCCGGGGAGCTGTTTTTT. V usage is TRBV7-2 and J usage is TRBJ2-2, with 7 bases matching TRBD1. The CDR3 extends over 14 amino acids. Per germline, CDR1 SGHTA and CDR2 FQGNSA. Trimming cost V 4 bases and J 6 bases; bases outside gene matches: 5.

The V and J genes are TRBV10-2 and TRBJ2-5; TRBD2 is a possible D gene (5 bases). From germline, CDR1 is WSHSY and CDR2 SAAADI. V was cut by 0 bases and J by 7 bases, with 18 bases left in between. The CDR3 runs to 16 residues. CDR3 loop: CASSESSIGLGGTQYF. The DNA of the CDR3 is TGCGCCAGCAGTGAGTCATCGATCGGACTTGGTGGGACCCAGTACTTC.

The chain couples TRBV12-3 or TRBV12-4 to TRBJ2-7, with TRBD2 matching over 10 bases. The CDR3 length is 14 residues. Unmatched junction bases numbered 4, after V lost 6 bases and J lost 2 bases. CDR3 loop: CASSLGLAAYEQYF. The CDR3 nucleotides are TGTGCCAGCAGCCTTGGACTAGCGGCCTACGAGCAGTACTTC.

This sequence joins TRBV30 and TRBJ2-7, with 8 positions matching TRBD2. The CDR3 is 14 amino acids. The germline V gene encodes CDR1 GTSNPN and CDR2 SVGIG (reference sequence). V gave up 7 bases and J gave up 1 base; unmatched junction bases: 9. The CDR3 here is CAYDSSGASYEQYF. CDR3 nucleotide sequence: TGTGCCTATGATAGTAGCGGGGCTTCCTACGAGCAGTACTTC.

In regard to this clonotype: The DNA is omitted, as the CDR3 cannot be located on it reliably, and the CDR3 follows TCRdb's listing. The rearrangement uses TRBV9 and TRBJ2-1; the DNA was not used to check the table's D call, TRBD2. Termini included, the CDR3 measures 14 amino acids. The germline V gene encodes CDR1 SGDLS and CDR2 YYNGEE. The CDR3 region is CASSVGDGASIEFF.

The V call is TRBV9, the J call TRBJ2-3; 8 bases are shared with TRBD2. V lost 3 bases to trimming and J lost 3 bases; unmatched junction nucleotides: 9. Looked up from germline, CDR1 is SGDLS and CDR2 is YYNGEE. This CDR3 comprises 16 residues. CDR3: CASSARGSGITDTQYF. The CDR3 DNA is TGTGCCAGCAGCGCCCGCGGTAGCGGGATTACAGATACGCAGTATTTT.

The genes are TRBV12-3 or TRBV12-4 and TRBJ1-4; D is possibly TRBD1 (5 bases). This CDR3 has 15 residues. The V and J ends lost 7 bases and 8 bases respectively, with 20 bases between them. This CDR3 is CASTHGDPTREKLFF. The CDR3 region has the DNA TGTGCCAGCACTCACGGGGACCCTACTCGGGAAAAACTGTTTTTT.

The chain couples TRBV5-6 to TRBJ2-5; 9 nucleotides line up with TRBD1. The CDR3 totals 14 residues. Trimming took 4 bases from V and 5 from J; bases not matched to a gene: 6. CDR1 SGHDT and CDR2 YYEEEE come from the germline V gene. The CDR3, as DNA: TGTGCCAGCAGCCCCGGGACAGGGTGGGAGACCCAGTACTTC. Its protein product is CASSPGTGWETQYF.

The rearrangement uses TRBV30 and TRBJ2-3; 8 positions agree with TRBD2. CDR3 length: 14 amino acids. Unmatched junction bases numbered 1, after V lost 1 base and J lost 1 base. CDR1 and CDR2 from the germline V gene are GTSNPN and SVGIG (reference sequence). CDR3 loop: CAWSAGGGTDTQYF. CDR3 bases: TGTGCCTGGAGTGCGGGGGGGGGCACAGATACGCAGTATTTT. The full variable domain, rest sourced from reference TRBV30 and TRBJ2-3, is SQTIHQWPATLVQPVGSPLSLECTVEGTSNPNLYWYRQAAGRGLQLLFYSVGIGQISSEVPQNLSASRPQDRQFILSSKKLLLSDSGFYLCAWSAGGGTDTQYFGPGTRLTVL.

The CDR3 bases are TGTGCCAGCAGTTTATCGGGACTAGCAGTCGGGGAGCTGTTTTTT. Translated: CASSLSGLAVGELFF. The V gene is TRBV27, the J gene TRBJ2-2, with TRBD2 identical over 9 bases. Germline-derived CDR1 and CDR2 are MNHEY and SMNVEV (reference sequence). J gave up 7 bases and V 0 bases, and 3 bases lay outside the gene matches. The CDR3 has 15 residues.

V is TRBV29-1 and J is TRBJ1-2; possible D gene TRBD1, 6 bases. CDR1 and CDR2 from the germline V gene are SQVTM and ANQGSEA. The CDR3 covers 14 residues. Trimming removed 6 bases at V and 7 bases at J, with 21 bases between. The CDR3 sequence: CSVQMTGVISGYTF. The CDR3 coding sequence is TGCAGCGTCCAAATGACAGGTGTAATCTCTGGCTACACCTTC.

The rearrangement links TRBV5-6 to TRBJ1-1; the D gene is possibly TRBD1 (6 bases). This CDR3 has 13 residues. Germline V gene data show CDR1 as SGHDT and CDR2 as YYEEEE. Trimming shortened V by 5 bases and J by 3 bases, and 11 bases separated the two germline ends. CDR3: CASRTTGYTEAFF. For the CDR3, the DNA is TGTGCCAGCAGGACCACAGGGTACACTGAAGCTTTCTTT.